These 27 T cell receptor beta chains originate from one sample sequenced in a study of blood T cells in healthy people across ages. Next came a second PCR, run for about 6 to 12 cycles, which used a sample-barcoded 5' primer along with a J-beta primer mix. TCRdb called the 5' RACE reads again in MiXCR, with one record for every CDR3 protein. The data hold about 670,000 distinct CDR3 sequences, with roughly 43% observed a single time. Sequenced: blood. These receptors all stem from a man older than 75 in good health.

This clonotype has a handful of counts. The CDR3 loop reads CASSQGKDRPLTSYEQYF. CDR3 DNA: TGTGCCAGCAGCCAAGGAAAGGACAGGCCGTTGACAAGCTACGAGCAGTACTTC. The rearrangement uses TRBV4-2 and TRBJ2-7; 7 nucleotides agree with TRBD1. This CDR3 spans 18 amino acids. Trimming removed 1 base from V and 3 bases from J; junction bases left unmatched: 15. Germline CDR1 reads LGHNA; CDR2 reads YNFKEQ.

The chain combines TRBV6-2 or TRBV6-3 with TRBJ2-1; 10 bases are a match to TRBD2. CDR3 size: 17 residues. Trimming removed 6 bases from V and 0 bases from J; junction bases left unmatched: 8. Per the germline V gene, CDR1 is MNHEY and CDR2 is SVGEGT. The CDR3 bases are TGTGCCAGCAGCGGGACTAGCGCAACCCTCTCCTACAATGAGCAGTTCTTC. Translated, it gives CASSGTSATLSYNEQFF.

The J gene is TRBJ1-2, the V gene TRBV4-3; no reliable D call. Germline V gene lookup returns CDR1 LGHNA and CDR2 YSLEER. The CDR3 has 15 amino acids. The V end lost 8 bases, the J end lost 0 bases, and 16 bases lay between the germline ends. The DNA of the CDR3 is TGCGCCAGCTCATCCGGGAGCTACTCTAACTATGGCTACACCTTC. Its protein product is CASSSGSYSNYGYTF.

This chain links TRBV12-3 or TRBV12-4 with TRBJ2-5, with D hard to call. The CDR3 is made up of 14 amino acids. The V and J ends lost 7 bases and 5 bases respectively, with 17 bases between them. The CDR3 DNA sequence: TGTGCCAGCAACATCATAGGGTTTGGGGAGACCCAGTACTTC. This codes for CASNIIGFGETQYF.

This clonotype was detected many times. J is TRBJ2-1 and V is TRBV5-1, with 7 bases lining up with TRBD1. CDR3 length: 15 residues. V lost 4 bases to trimming and J lost 2 bases; unmatched junction nucleotides: 6. The V gene's germline CDR1 is SGHRS and CDR2 YFSETQ. The CDR3 nucleotides are TGCGCCAGCAGCCGGGGACAGTCGACCTACAATGAGCAGTTCTTC. This gives the protein CASSRGQSTYNEQFF.

Worth noting for this clonotype: The junction departs from germline at one end; a sequencing error may be responsible. The V gene is TRBV27, the J gene TRBJ2-7; perhaps TRBD2 as D (6 bases). Germline V CDR1 and CDR2: MNHEY, SMNVEV (reference sequence). This CDR3 contains 18 residues. The DNA for the CDR3 is TGTGTCAGCAGTTTATCCAGTGGTGCGGGATCCCTCTCCTACGAGCAGTACTTC. This translates into CVSSLSSGAGSLSYEQYF.

The chain carries TRBV11-2 and TRBJ1-2, with D maybe TRBD1 (5 bases). Germline CDR1 SGHAT, CDR2 FQNNGV. V gave up 5 bases and J gave up 0 bases, with 10 bases separating them. The CDR3 is 14 amino acids. CDR3 loop: CASSRLGANYGYTF. Here the CDR3 DNA reads TGTGCCAGCAGCCGACTGGGGGCTAACTATGGCTACACCTTC.

The chain combines TRBV29-1 with TRBJ2-1; TRBD2 matches 10 bases. The CDR3 is 13 amino acids. V dropped 4 bases and J dropped 15; count of bases not matched to a gene: 12. Germline V gene sequence: CDR1 SQVTM, CDR2 ANQGSEA. The DNA of the CDR3 is TGCAGCGTTGCCCTTGGACTAGCGGAGGGGGGGTTCTTC. Protein product: CSVALGLAEGGFF.

This clonotype was counted ten times or more. J is TRBJ1-2 and V is TRBV5-1, with D possibly being TRBD1 (5 bases). The CDR3 is made up of 13 amino acids. In germline, CDR1 is SGHRS, CDR2 YFSETQ. V gave up 5 bases and J gave up 6 bases, with 14 bases separating them. The CDR3, as DNA: TGCGCCAGCAGAAAGGACCAACAGGATGGCTACACCTTC. It encodes CASRKDQQDGYTF.

This clonotype was counted once. This rearrangement joins TRBV2 to TRBJ1-6; a weak D match, TRBD1 (6 bases). The germline V and J ends were trimmed by 7 bases and 9 bases, with 13 bases remaining between them. This CDR3 has 13 amino acids. Per the germline V gene, CDR1 is SNHLY and CDR2 is FYNNEI. CDR3 in amino acids: CASMGAGPSPLHF. For the CDR3, the DNA is TGTGCCAGCATGGGGGCAGGCCCTTCACCCCTCCACTTT.

This rearrangement joins TRBV20-1 to TRBJ2-1; D may be TRBD2 (6 bases). The V and J ends lost 3 bases and 10 bases respectively, with 13 bases between them. The CDR3 is 12 residues long. Per the germline V gene, CDR1 is DFQATT and CDR2 is SNEGSKA (reference sequence). The CDR3, as DNA: TGCAGTGCTAGCCTCTCGGGGGAAGAGCAGTTCTTC. This encodes CSASLSGEEQFF.

Only a few counts were recorded for this clonotype. CDR3 coding DNA: TGTGCCAGCAGCGTAGGACAGGGCCAACCTGGCTACACCTTC. Translation gives CASSVGQGQPGYTF. The chain uses TRBV9 and TRBJ1-2, with 7 bases that match TRBD1. The trim removed 0 bases at V and 7 bases at J, leaving 6 bases unmatched. The CDR3 extends over 14 amino acids. Per germline, CDR1 SGDLS and CDR2 YYNGEE.

The chain uses TRBV4-2 and TRBJ2-7; D may be TRBD1 or TRBD2 (6 bases each). The V end was cut by 3 bases, the J end by 7 bases, with 19 bases between. Germline V CDR1 and CDR2: LGHNA, YNFKEQ. CDR3 length equals 15 residues. The CDR3 DNA is TGTGCCAGCAGCCAGACCTGGGGGGCTTACAATGAGCAGTACTTC. This translates into CASSQTWGAYNEQYF.

The chain recombines TRBV20-1 with TRBJ2-5, with 7 nucleotides matching TRBD2. Trimming at V came to 5 bases and at J to 4 bases, leaving 10 bases not matched to a gene. Germline CDR1 and CDR2: DFQATT and SNEGSKA (reference sequence). The length of the CDR3 is 14 residues. The CDR3 DNA sequence: TGCAGTGCTCTCCATAGGCGGGAGAGAGAGACCCAGTACTTC. Translating it yields CSALHRRERETQYF.

The chain recombines TRBV6-1 with TRBJ2-7; no reliable D call. There are 12 residues in the CDR3. In germline, CDR1 is MNHNS, CDR2 SASEGT. Trimming cost V 5 bases and J 4 bases, with 9 bases left between them. CDR3: CASSKTQYEQYF. The CDR3 DNA sequence: TGTGCCAGCAGTAAGACACAGTACGAGCAGTACTTC.

The rearrangement links TRBV6-2 or TRBV6-3 to TRBJ2-7; TRBD2 aligns across 10 bases. CDR1 and CDR2 (germline): MNHEY, SVGEGT. V lost 6 bases to trimming and J lost 6 bases; unmatched junction nucleotides: 2. CDR3 length: 12 amino acids. The CDR3 DNA sequence: TGTGCCAGCAGCCGACTAGCGGGCGAGCAGTACTTC. It codes for CASSRLAGEQYF.

This clonotype was counted between two and nine times. The chain carries TRBV28 and TRBJ2-5; D not resolved. The CDR3 covers 12 residues. Trimming left V 5 bases short and J 2 bases short, with 6 bases between. Per germline, CDR1 MDHEN and CDR2 SYDVKM. CDR3 DNA: TGTGCCAGCAGTCTAAGACAAGAGACCCAGTACTTC. The encoded protein is CASSLRQETQYF.

The rearrangement links TRBV6-2 or TRBV6-3 to TRBJ1-2; D is unresolved. Germline V gene data show CDR1 as MNHEY and CDR2 as SVGEGT. CDR3 length equals 14 residues. The germline V and J ends were trimmed by 2 bases and 4 bases, with 11 bases remaining between them. The CDR3 here is CASSYADLFYGYTF. The CDR3 bases are TGTGCCAGCAGTTACGCAGACCTTTTCTATGGCTACACCTTC.

This clonotype was recorded a few times. This chain uses TRBV4-2 with TRBJ1-2, with D hard to call. Looked up from germline, CDR1 is LGHNA and CDR2 is YNFKEQ. This CDR3 is 12 amino acids long. V dropped 1 base and J dropped 8 bases, with 8 bases sitting between them. CDR3 coding DNA: TGTGCCAGCAGCCAAGGACGGACCGGCTACACCTTC. Translating it yields CASSQGRTGYTF.

Notes on this clonotype: At one of its ends the junction is not consistent with the germline gene, which may arise from a read error. The rearrangement uses TRBV9 and TRBJ2-5; 7 nucleotides line up with TRBD2. The CDR3 contains 16 residues. Germline loops: CDR1 SGDLS, CDR2 YYNGEE. The DNA of the CDR3 is TGTGCCAGCAGCGTAAGGGCGGGGGAGATACAGGACGAGCAGCACTTC. Protein product: CASSVRAGEIQDEQHF.

This clonotype has ten or more counts. The rearrangement links TRBV27 to TRBJ2-7; no clear D gene. Germline CDR1 reads MNHEY; CDR2 reads SMNVEV (reference sequence). This CDR3 has 10 amino acids. V lost 9 bases and J lost 5, with 8 bases in between. The CDR3 DNA reads TGTGCCAGACAGTCCCACGAGCAGTACTTC. Protein: CARQSHEQYF.

This clonotype has just a few counts. This sequence joins TRBV5-1 and TRBJ2-5; no firm D call. The J call could be wrong; TRBJ2-7 is a better fit for the DNA end. This CDR3 spans 14 amino acids. Germline CDR1 reads SGHRS; CDR2 reads YFSETQ. The chain's CDR3 is CASSRATSLHEQYF. The CDR3, as DNA: TGCGCCAGCAGCCGGGCTACCAGCCTGCACGAGCAGTACTTC.

This clonotype was picked up a small number of times. The chain joins TRBV7-2 to TRBJ1-2, with D hard to call. Trimming removed 2 bases at V and 7 bases at J, with 20 bases between. The germline V gene encodes CDR1 SGHTA and CDR2 FQGNSA. CDR3 length: 16 amino acids. In DNA, the CDR3 is TGTGCCAGCAGCTTACAGTGGCGGGGAAGTTTGGGTGGCTACACCTTC. Amino acid sequence: CASSLQWRGSLGGYTF. Full variable domain (rest looked up from reference TRBV7-2 and TRBJ1-2): GAGVSQSPSNKVTEKGKDVELRCDPISGHTALYWYRQSLGQGLEFLIYFQGNSAPDKSGLPSDRFSAERTGGSVSTLTIQRTQQEDSAVYLCASSLQWRGSLGGYTFGSGTRLTVV.

The chain links TRBV6-6 to TRBJ1-5, with 10 bases fitting TRBD1. The length of the CDR3 is 15 residues. Germline V lookup: CDR1 MNHNY, CDR2 SVGAGI (reference sequence). V lost 4 bases to trimming and J lost 9 bases; unmatched junction nucleotides: 9. This CDR3 is CASSSGTGDIRPQHF. Written as DNA, the CDR3 is TGTGCCAGCAGTTCCGGGACAGGGGATATCAGGCCCCAGCATTTT.

V gene TRBV5-1 combines with J gene TRBJ2-1; D is undetermined. From germline, CDR1 is SGHRS and CDR2 YFSETQ. Trimming removed 0 bases at V and 6 bases at J, with 10 bases between. The CDR3 is 14 amino acids. The CDR3 here is CASSLAQSGNEQFF. The CDR3 DNA follows: TGCGCCAGCAGCTTGGCACAGTCCGGCAATGAGCAGTTCTTC.

The rearrangement joins TRBV6-6 to TRBJ2-5, with TRBD1 identical over 7 bases. The CDR3 spans 15 residues. With 0 bases clipped from V and 2 bases from J, the junction kept 3 bases outside the gene matches. Per germline, CDR1 MNHNY and CDR2 SVGAGI (reference sequence). CDR3: CASSYSIRGQETQYF. The CDR3, as DNA: TGTGCCAGCAGTTACTCGATCAGGGGGCAAGAGACCCAGTACTTC.

The chain has TRBV10-3 and TRBJ2-1; D unclear. V lost 5 bases and J 8 bases, leaving 13 bases between the germline ends. CDR3 length: 13 residues. Per germline, CDR1 ENHRY and CDR2 SYGVKD. CDR3 coding DNA: TGTGCCATCAGTAACCGGGCCGATGATGAGCAGTTCTTC. Its protein is CAISNRADDEQFF.